These 16 T cell receptor beta chains share one sample of origin, sequenced in a study of shared T cell receptors in the human thymus. Here immunoSEQ multiplex PCR was the method, and the copy in TCRdb shows in-frame clones only, minus some. This table has about 380,000 clones, approximately 95% appearing once. The specimen sequenced was thymocytes. These receptors were taken from a human donor.

The chain is built from TRBV29-1 and TRBJ2-2; 9 bases line up with TRBD2. Germline V gene data show CDR1 as SQVTM and CDR2 as ANQGSEA. The CDR3 runs to 14 residues. The V and J ends lost 6 bases and 1 base, in that order; junction bases with no gene match: 3. This chain's CDR3 is CSVASGVNTGELFF. CDR3 DNA: TGCAGCGTGGCTAGCGGGGTGAACACCGGGGAGCTGTTTTTT.

The rearrangement joins TRBV19 to TRBJ2-7; D remains unclear. Between the trimmed V and J ends, which lost 8 bases and 2 bases, there was a span of 13 bases. CDR1 LNHDA and CDR2 SQIVND come from the germline V gene (reference sequence). The CDR3 has 13 residues. CDR3 sequence (DNA): TGTGCCAGTGCTGTTAGGATCCCCTACGAGCAGTACTTC. Protein sequence: CASAVRIPYEQYF.

A remark on this clone: This same CDR3 is encoded by further DNA sequences in the sample. This CDR3 reads CASSRGNEQFF. The CDR3 DNA sequence: TGTGCCAGCTCACGAGGGAATGAGCAGTTCTTC. V usage is TRBV18 and J usage is TRBJ2-1; TRBD2 might be the D (5 bases). V lost 4 bases and J lost 7, with 5 bases in between. Germline CDR1 and CDR2: KGHSH and LQKENI. This CDR3 spans 11 amino acids.

The rearrangement uses TRBV2 and TRBJ2-7, with 16 positions matching TRBD2. The ends lost 8 bases at V and 0 bases at J; junction bases unmatched: 13. In germline, CDR1 is SNHLY, CDR2 FYNNEI. This CDR3 comprises 19 residues. CDR3 coding DNA: TGTGCCAGCGGGCACCTGGAGGGACTAGCGGGGGGGTTCTCCTACGAGCAGTACTTC. Amino acid sequence: CASGHLEGLAGGFSYEQYF. Supplemented by reference TRBV2 and TRBJ2-7, the full variable domain reads EPEVTQTPSHQVTQMGQEVILRCVPISNHLYFYWYRQILGQKVEFLVSFYNNEISEKSEIFDDQFSVERPDGSNFTLKIRSTKLEDSAMYFCASGHLEGLAGGFSYEQYFGPGTRLTVT.

The chain carries TRBV19 and TRBJ2-7; possible D gene TRBD1, 5 bases. The CDR3 has 13 residues. Trimming stripped 0 bases from V and 5 bases from J, with 8 bases between. Germline values: CDR1 LNHDA, CDR2 SQIVND (reference sequence). The CDR3 spells CASSIDTGDEQYF. CDR3 in DNA: TGTGCCAGTAGTATAGATACAGGAGACGAGCAGTACTTC. The complete variable domain, with remaining parts taken from reference TRBV19 and TRBJ2-7, reads DGGITQSPKYLFRKEGQNVTLSCEQNLNHDAMYWYRQDPGQGLRLIYYSQIVNDFQKGDIAEGYSVSREKKESFPLTVTSAQKNPTAFYLCASSIDTGDEQYFGPGTRLTVT.

This clone was found a few times. The rearrangement joins TRBV7-9 to TRBJ2-3, with 16 nucleotides matching TRBD2. In germline, CDR1 is SEHNR, CDR2 FQNEAQ (reference sequence). V lost 5 bases and J lost 9; bases outside the gene matches: 8. CDR3 size: 16 residues. CDR3 nucleotides: TGTGCCAGCAGCGCACAGGGACTAGCGGGAGGGAAAACGCAGTATTTT. It specifies CASSAQGLAGGKTQYF.

V is TRBV5-5 and J is TRBJ2-7, with D perhaps TRBD2 (6 bases). This CDR3 region has 12 residues. V lost 2 bases to trimming and J lost 9 bases, with 12 bases between them. CDR1 is SGHKS, CDR2 YYEKEE, per germline (reference sequence). The CDR3 DNA is TGTGCCAGCAGCTTCCAGATGGGAGGGCAGTACTTC. This translates into CASSFQMGGQYF.

This chain connects TRBV5-6 to TRBJ2-1, with D maybe TRBD1 (6 bases). There are 15 residues in the CDR3. Germline V gene lookup returns CDR1 SGHDT and CDR2 YYEEEE. Trimming took off 6 bases at V and 4 bases at J, with 17 bases between the two ends. CDR3 coding DNA: TGTGCCAGCACCAGGACAGCGTATGCTTACAATGAGCAGTTCTTC. The encoded protein is CASTRTAYAYNEQFF.

The rearrangement links TRBV6-5 to TRBJ2-7, with D perhaps matching TRBD2 (6 bases). The V gene's germline CDR1 is MNHEY and CDR2 SVGAGI. V lost 8 bases, J lost 1 base, and 18 bases lay in between. The CDR3 has 15 residues. In DNA, the CDR3 is TGTGCCAGCCCTGAGGAGGGAGGCTCGTCCTACGAGCAGTACTTC. Translation gives CASPEEGGSSYEQYF.

This clone turned up a few times. The chain is built from TRBV4-1 and TRBJ2-3; 9 nucleotides align to TRBD2. The germline gives CDR1 MGHRA, CDR2 YSYEKL. With V trimmed by 0 bases and J by 6 bases, 19 bases remained unmatched. The CDR3 runs to 20 residues. In DNA, the CDR3 is TGCGCCAGCAGCCAAGATCACCTTATCCCCGCGGGAGGGCTTAGGGATACGCAGTATTTT. It specifies CASSQDHLIPAGGLRDTQYF.

This rearrangement joins TRBV6-6 to TRBJ1-5; 8 nucleotides line up with TRBD1. This CDR3 is built from 15 residues. The germline V gene encodes CDR1 MNHNY and CDR2 SVGAGI (reference sequence). Trimming cost V 0 bases and J 7 bases; bases outside gene matches: 5. CDR3: CASSYSGQGKQPQHF. CDR3 in DNA: TGTGCCAGCAGTTACTCCGGACAGGGTAAACAGCCCCAGCATTTT.

Written as DNA, the CDR3 is TGTGCCATCAGGGAAACCTACCTGGACGGTTCTCGGAATGAGCAGTTCTTC. Translated, it gives CAIRETYLDGSRNEQFF. This chain joins TRBV10-3 and TRBJ2-1; D is uncertain. Trimming removed 6 bases from V and 7 bases from J, with 25 bases in between. Germline values: CDR1 ENHRY, CDR2 SYGVKD. This CDR3 contains 17 residues.

The gene calls are TRBV2 and TRBJ2-7; D gene unclear. Germline V gene sequence: CDR1 SNHLY, CDR2 FYNNEI. V lost 2 bases, J lost 4 bases, and 21 bases lay in between. The CDR3 consists of 17 residues. CDR3 in amino acids: CASSEIRPAHHTYEQYF. CDR3 nucleotide sequence: TGTGCCAGCAGTGAAATACGGCCGGCACATCATACATACGAGCAGTACTTC.

The chain employs TRBV27 and TRBJ2-7, with 11 bases that match TRBD2. This CDR3 spans 20 amino acids. The ends lost 0 bases at V and 2 bases at J; junction bases unmatched: 15. Germline V CDR1 and CDR2: MNHEY, SMNVEV (reference sequence). The CDR3 region is CASSLSGLGLAESAPYEQYF. Here the CDR3 DNA reads TGTGCCAGCAGTTTATCGGGGCTGGGACTAGCGGAATCAGCTCCCTACGAGCAGTACTTC.

The chain has TRBV19 and TRBJ2-3; D gene ambiguous. The CDR3 covers 17 residues. CDR1 and CDR2 (germline): LNHDA, SQIVND (reference sequence). The V end lost 1 base, the J end lost 2 bases, and 16 bases lay between the germline ends. CDR3 nucleotide sequence: TGTGCCAGTAGTATAGTGGGTCTCAAAGCCACCACAGATACGCAGTATTTT. Protein product: CASSIVGLKATTDTQYF.

The chain employs TRBV7-2 and TRBJ2-7, with 9 nucleotides matching TRBD1. The CDR3 spans 19 residues. The trim removed 2 bases at V and 6 bases at J, leaving 20 bases unmatched. The germline CDR1 and CDR2 sequences are SGHTA and FQGNSA. The CDR3 sequence is CASSLTPGQGLTRSIEQYF. Written as DNA, the CDR3 is TGTGCCAGCAGCTTAACCCCGGGACAGGGCCTCACCCGCTCGATCGAGCAGTACTTC.